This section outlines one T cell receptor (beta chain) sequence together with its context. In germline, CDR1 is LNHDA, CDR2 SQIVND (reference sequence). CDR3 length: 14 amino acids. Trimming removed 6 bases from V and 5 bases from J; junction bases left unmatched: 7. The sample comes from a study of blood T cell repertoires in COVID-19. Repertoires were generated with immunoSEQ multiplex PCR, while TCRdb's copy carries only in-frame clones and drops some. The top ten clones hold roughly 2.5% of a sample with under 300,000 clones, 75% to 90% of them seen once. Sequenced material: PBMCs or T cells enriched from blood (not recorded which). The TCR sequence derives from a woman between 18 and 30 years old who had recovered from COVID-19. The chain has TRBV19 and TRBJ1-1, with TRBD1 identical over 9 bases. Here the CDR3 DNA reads TGTGCCAGTAGCCACGACAGGGGGAGAACTGAAGCTTTCTTT. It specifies CASSHDRGRTEAFF.